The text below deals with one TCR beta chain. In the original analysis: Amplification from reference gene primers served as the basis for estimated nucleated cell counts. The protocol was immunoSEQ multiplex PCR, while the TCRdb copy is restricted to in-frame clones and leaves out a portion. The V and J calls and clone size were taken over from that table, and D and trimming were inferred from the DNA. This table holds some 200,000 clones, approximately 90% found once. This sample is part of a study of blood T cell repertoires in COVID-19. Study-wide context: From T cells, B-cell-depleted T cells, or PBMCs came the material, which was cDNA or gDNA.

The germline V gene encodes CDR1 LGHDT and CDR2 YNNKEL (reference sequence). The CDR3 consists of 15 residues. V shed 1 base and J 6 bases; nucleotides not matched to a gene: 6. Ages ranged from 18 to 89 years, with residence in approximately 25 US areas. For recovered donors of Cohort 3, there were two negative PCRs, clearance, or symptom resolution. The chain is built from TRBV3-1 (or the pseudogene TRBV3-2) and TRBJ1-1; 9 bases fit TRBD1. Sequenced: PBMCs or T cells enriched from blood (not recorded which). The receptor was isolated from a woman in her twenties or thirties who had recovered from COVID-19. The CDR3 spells CASSQGDRDGAEAFF. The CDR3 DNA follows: TGTGCCAGCAGCCAAGGGGACAGGGATGGGGCTGAAGCTTTCTTT.